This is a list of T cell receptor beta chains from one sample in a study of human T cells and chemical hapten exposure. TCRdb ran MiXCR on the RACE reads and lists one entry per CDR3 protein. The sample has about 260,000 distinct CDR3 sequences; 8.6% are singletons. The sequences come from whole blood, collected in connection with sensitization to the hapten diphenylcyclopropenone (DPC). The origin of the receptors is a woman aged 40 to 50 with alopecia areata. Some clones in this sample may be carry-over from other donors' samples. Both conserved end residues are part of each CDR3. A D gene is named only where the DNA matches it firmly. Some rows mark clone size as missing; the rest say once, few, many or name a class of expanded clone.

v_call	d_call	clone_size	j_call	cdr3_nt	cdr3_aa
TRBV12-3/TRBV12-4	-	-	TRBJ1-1	TGTGCCAGCAGTTTCTGGACGGCGAACACTGAAGCTTTCTTT	CASSFWTANTEAFF
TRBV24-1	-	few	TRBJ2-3	TGTGCCACCAGTGCAGGGGGGAAGGATACGCAGTATTTT	CATSAGGKDTQYF
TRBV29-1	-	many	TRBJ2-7	TGCAGCGCATCGGACCTAGCCGAGCAGTACTTC	CSASDLAEQYF
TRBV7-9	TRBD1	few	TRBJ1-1	TGTGCCAGCACGACTGGACAGGGTGAGACTGAAGCTTTCTTT	CASTTGQGETEAFF
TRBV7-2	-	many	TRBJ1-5	TGTGCCAGCAGCTTAACGGGGTTGTATCAGCCCCAGCATTTT	CASSLTGLYQPQHF
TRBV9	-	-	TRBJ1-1	TGTGCCAGCAGCCCACAAGTCGGTCAGAGCACTGAAGCTTTCTTT	CASSPQVGQSTEAFF
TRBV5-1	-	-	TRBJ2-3	TGCGCCAGCAGCTTGGATTCACAGGCAGGGGCCACAGATACGCAGTATTTT	CASSLDSQAGATDTQYF
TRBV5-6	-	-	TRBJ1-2	TGTGCCAGCAGCTTATGGGGTAGGGGCTCAGCTAACTATGGCTACACCTTC	CASSLWGRGSANYGYTF
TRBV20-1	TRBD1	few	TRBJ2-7	TGCAGTGCTCTCACCGATACAGGGGTGGTAACCTACGAGCAGTACTTC	CSALTDTGVVTYEQYF
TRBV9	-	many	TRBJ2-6	TGTGCCAGCAGCGTACAGGGCTCTGGGGCCAACGTCCTGACTTTC	CASSVQGSGANVLTF
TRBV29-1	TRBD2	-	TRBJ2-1	TGCAGCGTTGAAAACACCGGGACTAGCAATGAGCAGTTCTTC	CSVENTGTSNEQFF
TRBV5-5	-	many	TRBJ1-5	TGTGCCAGCAGCACAGGACCGAATCAGCCCCAGCATTTT	CASSTGPNQPQHF
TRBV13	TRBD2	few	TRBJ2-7	TGTGCCAGCAGCGGGGGACTAGTAAGCTACGAGCAGTACTTC	CASSGGLVSYEQYF
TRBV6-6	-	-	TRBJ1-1	TGTGCCAGCCTTGAGGCTAACACTGAAGCTTTCTTT	CASLEANTEAFF
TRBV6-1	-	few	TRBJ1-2	TGTGCCAGCAGTGGGACGGGAACAGTGAGGTATGGCTACACCTTC	CASSGTGTVRYGYTF
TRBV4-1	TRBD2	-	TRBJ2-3	TGCGCCAGCAGGCAAAATCCTAGCGGTAGCACAGATACGCAGTATTTT	CASRQNPSGSTDTQYF
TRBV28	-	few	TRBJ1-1	TGTGCCAGCAGTTTCACGGACATGAACACTGAAGCTTTCTTT	CASSFTDMNTEAFF
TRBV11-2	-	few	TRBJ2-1	TGTGCCAGCAGCTTAGATTTGCAGGCGACCGAGTTCTTC	CASSLDLQATEFF
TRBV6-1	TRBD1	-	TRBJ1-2	TGTGCCAGCAGCTTGGAGACAGGGGCGGGCGGCTACACCTTC	CASSLETGAGGYTF
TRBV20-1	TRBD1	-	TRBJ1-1	TGCAGTGCTAGAGAGGGGACAGCTAACACTGAAGCTTTCTTT	CSAREGTANTEAFF
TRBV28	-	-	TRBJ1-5	TGTGCCAGCAGTTTACTGAGGGTGCTCAAGCAGCCCCAGCATTTT	CASSLLRVLKQPQHF
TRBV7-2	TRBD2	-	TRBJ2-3	TGTGCCAGCAGCCGGACTAGCGGGAGGGCCGTGTTGAAAACAGATACGCAGTATTTT	CASSRTSGRAVLKTDTQYF
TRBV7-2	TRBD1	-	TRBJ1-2	TGTGCCAGCAGCTCCGGACAGGGAAATAGTTATGGCTACACCTTC	CASSSGQGNSYGYTF
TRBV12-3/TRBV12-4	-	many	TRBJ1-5	TGTGCCAGCAGTTTAGAGGGGATGGGCAATCAGCCCCAGCATTTT	CASSLEGMGNQPQHF
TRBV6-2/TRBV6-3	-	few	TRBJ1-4	TGTGCCAGCAGTTACCAGGGACGGAATGAAAAACTGTTTTTT	CASSYQGRNEKLFF
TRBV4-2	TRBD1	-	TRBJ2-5	TGTGCCAGCAGCGAGGGACAGGGGTCCAAAGAGACCCAGTACTTC	CASSEGQGSKETQYF
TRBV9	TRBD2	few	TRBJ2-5	TGTGCCAGCAGCGTGGGCACTTCGGGCGGGAGTATGGCAGAGACCCAGTACTTC	CASSVGTSGGSMAETQYF
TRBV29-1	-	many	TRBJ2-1	TGCAGCGTTCTCACGACGACGGATGAGCAGTTCTTC	CSVLTTTDEQFF
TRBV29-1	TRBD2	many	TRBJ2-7	TGCAGCGTGCCAGCGGGAGGGCCAGGCGAGCAGTACTTC	CSVPAGGPGEQYF
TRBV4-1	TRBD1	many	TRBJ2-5	TGCGCCAGCAGCCAATTCCAGGGGGCCCAAGAGACCCAGTACTTC	CASSQFQGAQETQYF
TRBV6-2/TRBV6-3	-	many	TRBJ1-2	TGTGCCAGCAAGAGGGGAAAAGACTATGGCTACACCTTC	CASKRGKDYGYTF
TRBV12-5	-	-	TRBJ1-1	TGTGCTAGTGGTTTGGCAAAGAACACTGAAGCTTTCTTT	CASGLAKNTEAFF
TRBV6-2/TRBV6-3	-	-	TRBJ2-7	TGTGCCAGCAGTTGGGGCCCACCCTACGAGCAGTACTTC	CASSWGPPYEQYF
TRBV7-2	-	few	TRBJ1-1	TGTGCCAGCAGCAAGGCAGACACTCAACTAGCTTTCTTT	CASSKADTQLAFF
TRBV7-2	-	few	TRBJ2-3	TGTGCCAGCAGCTTAAACGGGATAGCAGGAGATACGCAGTATTTT	CASSLNGIAGDTQYF
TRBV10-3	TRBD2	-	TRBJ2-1	TGTGCCGGTTCCCCCCGGGAGGGTTTCCAGGATGAGCAGTTCTTC	CAGSPREGFQDEQFF
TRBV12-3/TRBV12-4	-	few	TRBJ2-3	TGTGCCAGCAGCCCCCAGGAACTCGGCGATACGCAGTATTTT	CASSPQELGDTQYF
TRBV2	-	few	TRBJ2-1	TGTGCCAGCAGCATCGAAGCGACAGGTAGCAATGAGCAGTTCTTC	CASSIEATGSNEQFF
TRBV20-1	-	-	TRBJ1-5	TGCAGTGCTAGACCGGACAGCTATAGCAATCAGCCCCAGCATTTT	CSARPDSYSNQPQHF
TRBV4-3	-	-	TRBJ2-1	TGCGCCAGCAGCCAAGACAGGGACCACTACAATGAGCAGTTCTTC	CASSQDRDHYNEQFF
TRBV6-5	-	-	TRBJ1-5	TGTGCCAGCCGTACCGGATATAGCAATCAGCCCCAGCATTTT	CASRTGYSNQPQHF
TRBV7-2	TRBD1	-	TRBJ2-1	TGTGCCAGCAGCTTAGACAGGGGGTACAATGAGCAGTTCTTC	CASSLDRGYNEQFF
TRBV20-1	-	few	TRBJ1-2	TGCAGTGCTGCCTGGACGGCTTCCTATGGCTACACCTTC	CSAAWTASYGYTF
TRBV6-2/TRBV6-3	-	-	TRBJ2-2	TGTGCCAGCAGTTACAGGGTACGCGCCGGGGAGCTGTTTTTT	CASSYRVRAGELFF
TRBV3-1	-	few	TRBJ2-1	TGTGCCAGCAGCCAACAAGACAATGAGCAGTTCTTC	CASSQQDNEQFF
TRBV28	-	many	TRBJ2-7	TGTGCCAGCAGTGAGCCGCGGGGACATTCCCACGAGCAGTACTTC	CASSEPRGHSHEQYF
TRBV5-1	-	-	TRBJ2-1	TGCGCCAGCAGCTTGATGACAGTCAATGAGCAGTTCTTC	CASSLMTVNEQFF
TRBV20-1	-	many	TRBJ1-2	TGCAGTGCTAGAGACACCGGGACGGCTTATGGCTACACCTTC	CSARDTGTAYGYTF